The T cell receptor beta chain under discussion was sequenced for a study of blood T cells in healthy people across ages. The study, taken as a whole, reports: CMV status of donors was unknown, possibly confounding expanded clonotype changes.

Comments on this clonotype: Its antigen is currently unknown.

With a J-beta primer mix and a sample-barcoded 5' primer, a second PCR ran roughly 7 to 11 cycles. TCRdb called the 5' RACE reads again in MiXCR, with one record for every CDR3 protein. The data hold hundreds of thousands of distinct CDR3 sequences, with over 45% observed a single time. Trimming removed 0 bases from V and 10 bases from J, with 16 bases in between. Germline values: CDR1 SGDLS, CDR2 YYNGEE. This CDR3 is 14 amino acids long. The material sequenced was blood. The rearrangement joins TRBV9 to TRBJ2-5; unclear D gene. This sequence was found in a man aged 25 to 40 in good health. The CDR3 DNA is TGTGCCAGCAGCGTAGGGCTAACCTCAAGAGACCAGTACTTC. It specifies CASSVGLTSRDQYF. The full variable domain, with the rest looked up from reference TRBV9 and TRBJ2-5, is DSGVTQTPKHLITATGQRVTLRCSPRSGDLSVYWYQQSLDQGLQFLIQYYNGEERAKGNILERFSAQQFPDLHSELNLSSLELGDSALYFCASSVGLTSRDQYFGPGTRLLVL.